These T cell receptor beta chains were read from a single sample in a study of OX40 agonist ivuxolimab in advanced cancers. Only in-frame clones appear in the TCRdb table, and some are missing; sequencing was by immunoSEQ multiplex PCR. Counted here are tens of thousands of clones, approximately 90% occurring once; the ten biggest clones make up roughly 12%. Sequencing used CD4+ or CD8+ T cells sorted from blood, obtained in a trial of the OX40 agonist ivuxolimab. Every receptor here comes from an adult with an advanced solid tumor such as melanoma, head and neck, liver or kidney cancer. CDR3s include the opening cysteine and the closing phenylalanine or tryptophan. The D gene is left open where the match is weak. The size field is filled for only some rows; it gives once, few, many or a size class.

V	J	size	D	CDR3	DNA
TRBV6-6	TRBJ2-7	NA	TRBD1	CASSYVQGGRYEQYF	TGTGCCAGCAGTTACGTACAAGGGGGCCGGTACGAGCAGTACTTC
TRBV19	TRBJ1-5	NA	TRBD1	CASSPRGTGNNQPQHF	TGTGCCAGTAGCCCAAGAGGGACAGGGAACAATCAGCCCCAGCATTTT
TRBV15	TRBJ2-3	NA	NA	CATSRVVSTDTQYF	TGTGCCACCAGCAGAGTTGTCAGCACAGATACGCAGTATTTT
TRBV10-3	TRBJ2-3	NA	TRBD1	CAISEAQGEMGDTQYF	TGTGCCATCAGTGAAGCCCAGGGGGAAATGGGAGATACGCAGTATTTT
TRBV28	TRBJ1-3	NA	NA	CASQGDGGNTIYF	TGTGCCAGCCAGGGAGATGGGGGAAACACCATATATTTT
TRBV11-2	TRBJ2-1	NA	NA	CASSLGAPYNEQFF	TGTGCCAGCAGCTTAGGGGCCCCTTACAATGAGCAGTTCTTC
TRBV5-5	TRBJ1-3	NA	NA	CASSFWSSGNTIYF	TGTGCCAGCAGCTTCTGGAGCTCTGGAAACACCATATATTTT
TRBV5-4	TRBJ2-7	NA	NA	CASSLAGDRYYEQYF	TGTGCCAGCAGCTTGGCTGGTGACCGGTACTACGAGCAGTACTTC
TRBV7-9	TRBJ2-1	NA	NA	CASSLAGEQFF	TGTGCCAGCAGCTTAGCGGGTGAGCAGTTCTTC
TRBV11-2	TRBJ2-3	NA	TRBD2	CASSLVEAGGPRSTDTQYF	TGTGCCAGCAGCTTAGTAGAAGCGGGAGGGCCGAGAAGCACAGATACGCAGTATTTT
TRBV28	TRBJ1-3	NA	NA	CASSPTLSGNTIYF	TGTGCCAGCAGTCCTACACTCTCTGGAAACACCATATATTTT
TRBV6-5	TRBJ1-2	NA	NA	CASSYYRGTTYGYTF	TGTGCCAGCAGTTACTACCGGGGGACGACCTATGGCTACACCTTC
TRBV28	TRBJ2-5	NA	TRBD2	CASSSGSSGQETQYF	TGTGCCAGCAGTTCTGGCAGTAGCGGGCAAGAGACCCAGTACTTC
TRBV6-6	TRBJ1-2	NA	NA	CASSYSWTEYYTF	TGTGCCAGCAGTTACTCGTGGACCGAATACTACACCTTC
TRBV10-3	TRBJ1-2	NA	NA	CAIRRGVGDNYGYTF	TGTGCCATCAGGCGGGGGGTAGGCGATAACTATGGCTACACCTTC
TRBV11-2	TRBJ2-2	NA	TRBD1	CASSPPGQGVTGELFF	TGTGCCAGCAGCCCCCCGGGACAGGGAGTCACCGGGGAGCTGTTTTTT
TRBV9	TRBJ1-4	NA	NA	CASSVGGGAHEKLFF	TGTGCCAGCAGCGTAGGTGGGGGCGCGCATGAAAAACTGTTTTTT
TRBV5-1	TRBJ2-3	NA	NA	CASSLQGIGADTQYF	TGCGCCAGCAGCTTACAGGGTATCGGAGCAGATACGCAGTATTTT
TRBV29-1	TRBJ2-7	NA	NA	CSVTEAYEQYF	TGCAGCGTTACCGAGGCCTACGAGCAGTACTTC
TRBV6-6	TRBJ2-5	NA	TRBD1	CASSRQGIQETQYF	TGTGCCAGCAGCCGACAGGGGATTCAAGAGACCCAGTACTTC
TRBV10-2	TRBJ2-7	NA	TRBD2	CASSRGLAGLGQYF	TGCGCCAGCAGTAGAGGACTAGCGGGATTGGGGCAGTACTTC
TRBV4-1	TRBJ2-3	NA	TRBD2	CASSQEGRGGRTDTQYF	TGCGCCAGCAGCCAAGAGGGACGCGGGGGGCGTACAGATACGCAGTATTTT
TRBV5-1	TRBJ2-3	NA	TRBD1	CASSFYRGRTDTQYF	TGCGCCAGCAGCTTCTACAGGGGGCGGACAGATACGCAGTATTTT
TRBV11-2	TRBJ1-1	NA	NA	CASSLVGQASGAFF	TGTGCCAGCAGCTTAGTAGGGCAGGCCTCTGGAGCTTTCTTT
TRBV18	TRBJ2-5	NA	NA	CASSFKVEIQETQYF	TGTGCCAGCTCATTCAAGGTAGAAATACAAGAGACCCAGTACTTC
TRBV27	TRBJ2-5	NA	NA	CASSLGETQYF	TGTGCCAGCAGTTTAGGAGAGACCCAGTACTTC
TRBV6-6	TRBJ1-2	once	NA	CASSPTVNYGYTF	TGTGCCAGCAGTCCGACAGTTAACTATGGCTACACCTTC
TRBV11-2	TRBJ1-2	NA	TRBD1	CASSPKGQGFYGYTF	TGTGCCAGCAGCCCTAAAGGACAGGGGTTCTATGGCTACACCTTC
TRBV28	TRBJ1-2	NA	NA	CASSPAGPGYYGYTF	TGTGCCAGCAGTCCGGCGGGGCCAGGGTACTATGGCTACACCTTC
TRBV2	TRBJ1-5	NA	NA	CASSDRPAYSNQPQHF	TGTGCCAGCAGTGATCGGCCCGCCTATAGCAATCAGCCCCAGCATTTT
TRBV7-2	TRBJ1-3	NA	NA	CASSLAGPRLGGNTIYF	TGTGCCAGCAGCTTAGCCGGGCCCAGACTGGGAGGAAACACCATATATTTT
TRBV28	TRBJ2-6	NA	NA	CASSFRRGRRGANVLTF	TGTGCCAGCAGTTTTAGGAGGGGGCGCCGTGGGGCCAACGTCCTGACTTTC
TRBV21-1	TRBJ1-5	NA	NA	CASSPERGAHLEPQHF	TGTGCCAGCAGCCCAGAGAGGGGGGCTCATTTAGAGCCCCAGCATTTT
TRBV6-6	TRBJ1-2	NA	NA	CASRLPSGNYGYTF	TGTGCCAGCAGATTACCGTCGGGAAACTATGGCTACACCTTC
TRBV18	TRBJ1-2	NA	TRBD1	CASSPTGVGAGYTF	TGTGCCAGCTCACCAACAGGGGTGGGTGCTGGCTACACCTTC
TRBV28	TRBJ1-2	NA	NA	CASSSGAQDYGYTF	TGTGCCAGCAGTTCAGGGGCGCAGGACTATGGCTACACCTTC
TRBV28	TRBJ2-5	NA	NA	CASSFPGLETQYF	TGTGCCAGCAGTTTCCCGGGATTGGAGACCCAGTACTTC
TRBV27	TRBJ2-7	NA	TRBD2	CASSQPGTSVYEQYF	TGTGCCAGCAGCCAGCCCGGGACTAGCGTCTACGAGCAGTACTTC
TRBV28	TRBJ2-6	NA	TRBD1	CAARDSVTSGANVLTF	TGTGCCGCCAGGGACAGCGTTACCTCTGGGGCCAACGTCCTGACTTTC
TRBV28	TRBJ1-1	NA	TRBD1	CASSFGGTGGTEAFF	TGTGCCAGCAGTTTTGGAGGGACAGGGGGGACTGAAGCTTTCTTT
TRBV11-2	TRBJ2-3	NA	NA	CASSLGGLAGAPQDTQYF	TGTGCCAGCAGCTTAGGCGGCTTGGCTGGAGCCCCACAAGATACGCAGTATTTT
TRBV19	TRBJ1-1	NA	TRBD1	CASSSLAGQGKGTEAFF	TGTGCCAGTAGTTCCCTCGCGGGACAGGGTAAGGGAACTGAAGCTTTCTTT
TRBV28	TRBJ1-2	NA	NA	CASSKQINYGYTF	TGTGCCAGCAGTAAGCAGATTAACTATGGCTACACCTTC
TRBV6-5	TRBJ1-5	NA	NA	CASSRAPGRGQPQHF	TGTGCCAGCAGTCGCGCCCCAGGGAGGGGTCAGCCCCAGCATTTT
TRBV19	TRBJ1-5	NA	NA	CASSIGWGNQPQHF	TGTGCCAGTAGTATCGGTTGGGGCAATCAGCCCCAGCATTTT
TRBV11-2	TRBJ2-7	NA	NA	CASSLVRTILADYEQYF	TGTGCCAGCAGCTTGGTCAGGACTATTCTCGCCGACTACGAGCAGTACTTC
TRBV21-1	TRBJ2-1	NA	NA	CASSWGGGTYNEQFF	NA
TRBV5-5	TRBJ2-7	NA	TRBD1	CASSRQSGGEGAYEQYF	TGTGCCAGCAGCCGACAGTCAGGGGGTGAGGGCGCCTACGAGCAGTACTTC
TRBV7-9	TRBJ2-2	NA	TRBD1	CASSSYQWTGGLTGELFF	TGTGCCAGCAGCTCCTATCAATGGACAGGGGGGCTGACCGGGGAGCTGTTTTTT
TRBV7-9	TRBJ1-4	NA	TRBD1	CASSTTGGGGEKLFF	TGTGCCAGCAGCACTACAGGGGGCGGGGGAGAAAAACTGTTTTTT
TRBV2	TRBJ1-5	NA	NA	CASSPQITGDQPQHF	TGTGCCAGCAGTCCACAGATCACCGGCGATCAGCCCCAGCATTTT
TRBV2	TRBJ1-1	NA	NA	CASNNGVKTEAFF	TGTGCCAGCAATAACGGAGTGAAGACTGAAGCTTTCTTT
TRBV7-2	TRBJ1-2	NA	NA	CASSLAARSNYGYTF	TGTGCCAGCAGCTTAGCGGCAAGGTCTAACTATGGCTACACCTTC
TRBV12-1	TRBJ1-5	NA	NA	CASSFSGVDSSNQPQHF	TGTGCCAGCAGCTTTAGTGGGGTGGACAGCAGCAATCAGCCCCAGCATTTT
TRBV5-1	TRBJ2-5	NA	NA	CASSLAIERETQYF	TGCGCCAGCAGCTTGGCGATAGAGAGGGAGACCCAGTACTTC
TRBV18	TRBJ1-2	NA	NA	CASSPRTANYGYTF	TGTGCCAGCTCACCGAGGACAGCCAACTATGGCTACACCTTC
TRBV5-1	TRBJ2-1	NA	TRBD2	CASMRGSYNEQFF	TGCGCCAGTATGCGGGGGAGCTACAATGAGCAGTTCTTC